The 6 T cell receptor beta chains reported below all come from one sample, sequenced in a study of cytomegalovirus exposure and HLA in healthy donors (dated by TCRdb to about 2017). The library was obtained by the immunoSEQ multiplex PCR assay. The immuneACCESS repertoire file appears here via TCRdb, limited to in-frame rearrangements. These files lack a portion of the clones; in checked studies, under half of the deficit traces to unresolved V genes, and the cause of the others is not known. A total of approximately 280,000 clones appear in this sample, around 87% of them only once. Roughly 0.93% of the sample lies in the top ten. Sequencing was done on a sample of PBMCs. The receptors shown here come from a woman under 30 in good health and CMV-seronegative.

This chain links TRBV2 with TRBJ1-2; the D is unclear. Germline values: CDR1 SNHLY, CDR2 FYNNEI. The V gene lost 4 bases and the J gene lost 0 bases, with 6 bases spanning the gap. The CDR3 extends over 13 amino acids. As DNA, the CDR3 is TGTGCCAGCAGTGTAGAAGCTAACTATGGCTACACCTTC. Encoded protein: CASSVEANYGYTF.

This chain uses TRBV18 with TRBJ1-1; TRBD1 matches 8 bases. From germline, CDR1 is KGHSH and CDR2 LQKENI. V lost 8 bases and J lost 0; bases outside the gene matches: 8. The CDR3 spans 15 residues. The CDR3 region is CASTTRQGMNTEAFF. CDR3 DNA: TGTGCCAGCACAACCCGACAGGGGATGAACACTGAAGCTTTCTTT.

This clone was counted a few times. V is TRBV7-3 and J is TRBJ2-5; TRBD2 aligns across 7 bases. The ends lost 4 bases at V and 4 bases at J; junction bases unmatched: 3. The CDR3 loop spans 13 amino acids. The germline CDR1 and CDR2 sequences are SGHTA and FQGTGA. CDR3 region: CASSSWEGETQYF. CDR3 DNA sequence: TGTGCCAGCAGCTCGTGGGAGGGAGAGACCCAGTACTTC.

The chain is built from TRBV27 and TRBJ2-1; 8 bases match TRBD1. The V segment lost 8 bases and the J segment 7 bases; nucleotides outside the gene matches: 10. In germline, CDR1 is MNHEY, CDR2 SMNVEV (reference sequence). This CDR3 contains 14 residues. The CDR3 region has the DNA TGTGCCAGCGGCGACAGGGGTTTGGGTAATGAGCAGTTCTTC. It translates to CASGDRGLGNEQFF.

This chain uses TRBV5-6 with TRBJ1-6, with TRBD1 matching 10 bases. Per germline, CDR1 SGHDT and CDR2 YYEEEE. The CDR3 has 17 residues. J lost 7 bases, V lost 2 bases, and 9 bases had no gene match. Here the CDR3 DNA reads TGTGCCAGCAGCTTTTGGACAGGGGGTGTCGGAAATTCACCCCTCCACTTT. This gives the protein CASSFWTGGVGNSPLHF. Full variable domain (missing parts from reference TRBV5-6 and TRBJ1-6): DAGVTQSPTHLIKTRGQQVTLRCSPKSGHDTVSWYQQALGQGPQFIFQYYEEEERQRGNFPDRFSGHQFPNYSSELNVNALLLGDSALYLCASSFWTGGVGNSPLHFGNGTRLTVT.

The chain links TRBV28 to TRBJ1-4; 9 bases map to TRBD1. The J segment lost 10 bases and the V segment lost 5 bases, leaving 8 bases of the junction unmatched. Germline V gene lookup returns CDR1 MDHEN and CDR2 SYDVKM. The CDR3 is 14 amino acids. CDR3 amino acids: CASSPGQGYGKLFF. In nucleotides, the CDR3 is TGTGCCAGCAGTCCCGGACAGGGGTACGGAAAACTGTTTTTT. Supplemented by reference TRBV28 and TRBJ1-4, the full variable domain reads DVKVTQSSRYLVKRTGEKVFLECVQDMDHENMFWYRQDPGLGLRLIYFSYDVKMKEKGDIPEGYSVSREKKERFSLILESASTNQTSMYLCASSPGQGYGKLFFGSGTQLSVL.